What follows describes a single TCR beta chain. The data are from a study of blood T cell repertoires in COVID-19. Overall study: COVID-19 samples, acute and convalescent, were from the United States, Italy and Spain. T cells, B-cell-depleted T cells, or PBMCs supplied cDNA or gDNA.

Sequencing used immunoSEQ multiplex PCR; TCRdb keeps in-frame clones, though not all of them. The sample shows tens of thousands of clones, just over 85% of them seen only once. Germline V gene lookup returns CDR1 LNHDA and CDR2 SQIVND (reference sequence). There are 13 residues in the CDR3. Trimming removed 3 bases from V and 6 bases from J, with 8 bases in between. Sequenced sample: peripheral blood. V usage is TRBV19 and J usage is TRBJ2-2, with D possibly matching TRBD2 (5 bases). The receptor was isolated from a woman between 65 and 79 years old with acute or convalescent COVID-19. CDR3 residues: CASSIMGAGELFF. CDR3 DNA sequence: TGTGCCAGTAGTATTATGGGAGCCGGGGAGCTGTTTTTT.